Listed below are T cell receptor beta chains from one sample, sequenced in a study of T-cell memory formation after mild COVID-19. MiXCR, applied by TCRdb to the 5' RACE reads, yields one record per CDR3 protein. The repertoire has under 400,000 distinct CDR3 sequences, around 28% of them found once; the top ten carry around an eighth. Sequenced material: PBMCs or a T cell subset sorted from them (not recorded which). Receptors originate from an adult woman who had mild COVID-19 (a few samples of this study predate the infection). Cell type and time point are not known. CDR3s include the opening cysteine and the closing phenylalanine or tryptophan. Fields, in order: D gene, clone size, V gene, J gene, CDR3 length, CDR3 protein, CDR3 DNA. The D gene is left open where the match is weak. Expanded clones are given a class, and other clones once, few, many or no size at all.

>NA|many|TRBV5-1|TRBJ2-6|15
CASSLDSSGANVLTF
TGCGCCAGCAGCTTAGACAGCTCTGGGGCCAACGTCCTGACTTTC
>NA|NA|TRBV19|TRBJ2-2|14
CASSSQPGTGELFF
TGTGCCAGTAGTTCCCAACCGGGCACCGGGGAGCTGTTTTTT
>NA|many|TRBV9|TRBJ2-7|14
CASSPPPVSYEQYF
TGTGCCAGCAGCCCGCCCCCAGTCTCCTACGAGCAGTACTTC
>NA|NA|TRBV20-1|TRBJ2-7|13
CSARVAGRGEQYF
TGCAGTGCTAGAGTGGCAGGCCGTGGGGAGCAGTACTTC
>NA|NA|TRBV28|TRBJ1-3|16
CASSSPTRGNGNTIYF
TGTGCCAGCAGTTCCCCAACCAGGGGAAATGGAAACACCATATATTTT
>NA|NA|TRBV4-1|TRBJ1-1|14
CASSQDNRDTEAFF
TGCGCCAGCAGCCAAGATAACAGGGACACTGAAGCTTTCTTT
>NA|many|TRBV5-5|TRBJ2-1|13
CASSSTRYGEQFF
TGTGCCAGCAGCTCAACACGTTATGGTGAGCAGTTCTTC
>TRBD2|NA|TRBV4-1|TRBJ2-5|19
CASSQVGGLAGGRWETQYF
TGCGCCAGCAGCCAAGTTGGAGGCCTAGCGGGGGGGCGTTGGGAGACCCAGTACTTC
>NA|NA|TRBV3-1|TRBJ1-1|15
CASSSDWHLNTEAFF
TGTGCCAGCAGCTCTGACTGGCACCTGAACACTGAAGCTTTCTTT
>NA|NA|TRBV7-2|TRBJ2-6|15
CASSYGSAGANVLTF
TGTGCCAGCAGTTACGGCTCGGCCGGGGCCAACGTCCTGACTTTC
>TRBD2|few|TRBV6-6|TRBJ2-5|15
CASTRTSGRSETQYF
TGTGCCAGCACCAGGACTAGCGGGAGGTCGGAGACCCAGTACTTC
>TRBD2|few|TRBV11-2|TRBJ2-1|15
CASSLGTRFQGEQFF
TGTGCCAGCAGCTTGGGGACTAGGTTTCAGGGGGAGCAGTTCTTC
>TRBD1|few|TRBV7-9|TRBJ2-7|15
CASSSPGQGAGEQYF
TGTGCCAGCAGCTCACCGGGACAGGGGGCAGGGGAGCAGTACTTC
>NA|few|TRBV12-3/TRBV12-4|TRBJ2-2|11
CASTGVGELFF
TGTGCCAGCACAGGTGTCGGGGAGCTGTTTTTT
>NA|few|TRBV9|TRBJ2-2|12
CASSVYSRELFF
TGTGCCAGCAGCGTATACTCCCGGGAGCTGTTTTTT
>NA|few|TRBV5-8|TRBJ1-1|13
CVSLLEGDTEAFF
TGTGTCAGTTTGTTAGAAGGGGACACTGAAGCTTTCTTT
>NA|few|TRBV19|TRBJ2-7|11
CASSTHYEQYF
TGTGCCAGTAGTACCCACTACGAGCAGTACTTC
>NA|NA|TRBV12-3/TRBV12-4|TRBJ2-2|14
CASSLDPATGELFF
TGTGCCAGCAGTTTAGACCCAGCAACCGGGGAGCTGTTTTTT
>NA|NA|TRBV24-1|TRBJ2-1|14
CATSDRGLGGEQFF
TGTGCCACCAGTGATCGCGGACTCGGCGGTGAGCAGTTCTTC
>NA|NA|TRBV20-1|TRBJ2-1|15
CSASSNTGRGYEQFF
TGCAGTGCTAGCTCTAACACGGGGAGGGGGTATGAGCAGTTCTTC
>TRBD1|few|TRBV5-1|TRBJ2-7|14
CASSQVLTGREQYF
TGCGCCAGCAGCCAGGTTTTGACAGGGCGCGAGCAGTACTTC
>NA|few|TRBV6-5|TRBJ1-1|14
CASSYGRMNTEAFF
TGTGCCAGCAGTTACGGGAGAATGAACACTGAAGCTTTCTTT
>NA|NA|TRBV29-1|TRBJ1-1|14
CSVESPQMNTEAFF
TGCAGCGTTGAATCCCCACAGATGAACACTGAAGCTTTCTTT